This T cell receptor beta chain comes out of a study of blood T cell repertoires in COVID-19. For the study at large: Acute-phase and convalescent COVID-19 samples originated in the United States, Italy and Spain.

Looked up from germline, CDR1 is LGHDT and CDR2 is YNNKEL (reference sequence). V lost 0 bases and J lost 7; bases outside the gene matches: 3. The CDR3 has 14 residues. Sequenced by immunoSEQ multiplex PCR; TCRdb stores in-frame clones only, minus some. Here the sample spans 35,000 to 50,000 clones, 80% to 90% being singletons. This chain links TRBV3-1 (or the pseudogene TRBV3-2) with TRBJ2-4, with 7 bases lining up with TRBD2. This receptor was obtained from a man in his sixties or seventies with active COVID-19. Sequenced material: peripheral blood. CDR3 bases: TGTGCCAGCAGCCAAGATAGGGAGGGGAACATTCAGTACTTC. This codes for CASSQDREGNIQYF.